Following are 27 T cell receptor beta chains from one sample sequenced in a study of radiation and T cells in renal cell carcinoma (dated by TCRdb to about 2020). Libraries were built with the immunoSEQ multiplex PCR assay. Entries here come from immuneACCESS through TCRdb and include only in-frame sequences with V and J called. Some clones fail to appear in such tables; in the studies checked, an unresolved V gene covers under half of the shortfall, and the cause of the remainder is unknown. The sample table records around 13,000 clones; 30% to 40% of these occur just once. Roughly 15% of the sample belongs to the ten largest clones. The sample's time point label is to be understood as: tumor resected at nephrectomy. Per the publication, the treatment or condition label means: 15 Gy SBRT to primary tumor, nephrectomy 4 weeks later. The material sequenced was tumor tissue, taken from a patient whose treatment included radiotherapy and nephrectomy. These receptors came from a man between 60 and 70 years old with renal cell carcinoma.

The genes are TRBV7-8 and TRBJ1-6; tentatively, D is TRBD1 (5 bases). V lost 4 bases, J lost 8 bases, and 15 bases lay in between. Per the germline V gene, CDR1 is SGHVS and CDR2 is FQNEAQ. The CDR3 runs 15 residues. CDR3 in amino acids: CASSSWEGSYSPLHF. The CDR3 DNA sequence: TGTGCCAGCAGCTCCTGGGAGGGGTCATATTCACCCCTCCACTTT.

V and J are TRBV6-1 and TRBJ1-5; D perhaps matches TRBD1 (5 bases). This CDR3 has 13 residues. CDR1 MNHNS and CDR2 SASEGT come from the germline V gene. Trimming cost V 8 bases and J 2 bases, with 10 bases left between them. The CDR3 here is CASGTGGNQPQHF. DNA for the CDR3: TGTGCCAGCGGGACGGGCGGCAATCAGCCCCAGCATTTT.

This clone turned up a few times. J is TRBJ1-6 and V is TRBV9; 9 nucleotides match TRBD1. The germline CDR1 and CDR2 sequences are SGDLS and YYNGEE. This CDR3 is built from 15 residues. Unmatched junction bases numbered 7, after V lost 3 bases and J lost 9 bases. This CDR3 reads CASSDTGGLSSPLHF. The CDR3 nucleotides are TGTGCCAGCAGCGACACAGGGGGCTTAAGTTCACCCCTCCACTTT.

V and J are TRBV10-3 and TRBJ1-1; 9 bases are a match to TRBD1. Trimming removed 7 bases from V and 4 bases from J; junction bases left unmatched: 4. This CDR3 region has 13 residues. Germline assignment: CDR1 ENHRY and CDR2 SYGVKD. CDR3 in amino acids: CAIKGQGATEAFF. CDR3 sequence (DNA): TGTGCCATCAAGGGACAGGGCGCCACTGAAGCTTTCTTT.

The chain couples TRBV9 to TRBJ1-3; no definite D call. CDR1 is SGDLS, CDR2 YYNGEE, per germline. There are 11 residues in the CDR3. V lost 8 bases, J lost 4 bases, and 7 bases lay in between. The CDR3 sequence: CASSTGNTIYF. The CDR3 DNA reads TGTGCCAGTTCAACAGGAAACACCATATATTTT.

The CDR3 loop is CASSDTSGEQYF. CDR3 DNA: TGTGCCAGCAGCGATACTAGCGGCGAGCAGTACTTC. This chain connects TRBV7-6 to TRBJ2-7; 8 nucleotides align to TRBD2. Trimming cost V 5 bases and J 6 bases; bases outside gene matches: 3. The CDR3 extends over 12 amino acids. Germline loops: CDR1 SGHVS, CDR2 FNYEAQ.

The V gene is TRBV18, the J gene TRBJ2-3; possibly TRBD1 for D (5 bases). Germline assignment: CDR1 KGHSH and CDR2 LQKENI. There are 14 residues in the CDR3. Trimming removed 2 bases at V and 2 bases at J, with 8 bases between. The CDR3 spells CASSPAGHTDTQYF. CDR3 in DNA: TGTGCCAGCTCACCAGCCGGACACACAGATACGCAGTATTTT.

The chain employs TRBV30 and TRBJ1-1; D is ambiguous. V was cut by 2 bases and J by 6 bases, with 7 bases left in between. The CDR3 runs 11 residues. Germline V gives CDR1 GTSNPN, CDR2 SVGIG (reference sequence). CDR3 residues: CAWSWAAEAFF. Written as DNA, the CDR3 is TGTGCCTGGAGTTGGGCGGCTGAAGCTTTCTTT. The whole variable domain, filled in from reference TRBV30 and TRBJ1-1, reads SQTIHQWPATLVQPVGSPLSLECTVEGTSNPNLYWYRQAAGRGLQLLFYSVGIGQISSEVPQNLSASRPQDRQFILSSKKLLLSDSGFYLCAWSWAAEAFFGQGTRLTVV.

This clone was detected only a few times. The chain is built from TRBV7-9 and TRBJ2-1, with TRBD2 matching over 7 bases. This CDR3 spans 16 amino acids. Trimming removed 3 bases from V and 7 bases from J; junction bases left unmatched: 12. Germline values: CDR1 SEHNR, CDR2 FQNEAQ (reference sequence). CDR3 sequence: CASSFLTSPSSNEQFF. CDR3 bases: TGTGCCAGCAGCTTCCTGACTAGCCCATCTTCTAATGAGCAGTTCTTC.

This clone was counted ten times or more. The V and J genes are TRBV5-6 and TRBJ1-1, with D perhaps TRBD1 (5 bases). CDR1 and CDR2 (germline): SGHDT, YYEEEE. The CDR3 covers 15 residues. The V end was cut by 2 bases, the J end by 4 bases, with 15 bases between. The CDR3 nucleotides read TGTGCCAGCAGCTTCGACTCAGGGCGGATCACTGAAGCTTTCTTT. Protein product: CASSFDSGRITEAFF.

This clone was seen a few times. The rearrangement uses TRBV5-4 and TRBJ1-2; D perhaps matches TRBD1 (5 bases). CDR3 length: 13 amino acids. V dropped 1 base and J dropped 3 bases, with 7 bases sitting between them. CDR1 is SGHNT, CDR2 YYREEE, per germline (reference sequence). The CDR3 loop reads CASSLWGDYGYTF. Here the CDR3 DNA reads TGTGCCAGCAGCTTGTGGGGCGACTATGGCTACACCTTC.

The V gene is TRBV5-1, the J gene TRBJ2-2; the match to TRBD1 covers 8 bases. J was trimmed by 1 base and V by 4 bases; bases with no gene match: 3. The CDR3 length is 15 residues. Germline V CDR1 and CDR2: SGHRS, YFSETQ. As DNA, the CDR3 is TGCGCCAGCAGCCTAGGGACAGGGAACACCGGGGAGCTGTTTTTT. Protein sequence: CASSLGTGNTGELFF.

The V call is TRBV7-9, the J call TRBJ2-7, with a possible D match to TRBD2 (5 bases). V lost 5 bases and J lost 2, with 13 bases in between. Per germline, CDR1 SEHNR and CDR2 FQNEAQ (reference sequence). The CDR3 loop spans 14 amino acids. The CDR3 is CASSRTRDTYEQYF. The CDR3 DNA reads TGTGCCAGCAGCCGGACCCGGGATACCTACGAGCAGTACTTC. The entire variable domain, with the rest obtained from reference TRBV7-9 and TRBJ2-7, is as follows: DTGVSQNPRHKITKRGQNVTFRCDPISEHNRLYWYRQTLGQGPEFLTYFQNEAQLEKSRLLSDRFSAERPKGSFSTLEIQRTEQGDSAMYLCASSRTRDTYEQYFGPGTRLTVT.

This rearrangement joins TRBV11-2 to TRBJ1-1, with 11 bases lining up with TRBD1. The CDR3 spans 16 residues. V lost 5 bases and J lost 2; bases outside the gene matches: 7. Germline-derived CDR1 and CDR2 are SGHAT and FQNNGV. For the CDR3, the DNA is TGTGCCAGCAGCGCCCTGGGACAGGGGGGCAACACTGAAGCTTTCTTT. It translates to CASSALGQGGNTEAFF.

CDR3 sequence reads: CAWKRLASPLHF. The CDR3 DNA reads TGTGCCTGGAAAAGGTTAGCTTCACCCCTCCACTTT. The chain is built from TRBV30 and TRBJ1-6, with D unclear. Trimming took off 4 bases at V and 9 bases at J, with 10 bases between the two ends. This CDR3 is 12 amino acids long. Looked up from germline, CDR1 is GTSNPN and CDR2 is SVGIG (reference sequence).

The CDR3 DNA follows: TGTGCCAGTAGTTCAGGGGGCGGCAGGGGGCAAGGCTACACCTTC. Amino acid sequence: CASSSGGGRGQGYTF. The V call is TRBV19, the J call TRBJ1-2, with 8 bases fitting TRBD1. Germline trimming cut 5 bases from V and 8 bases from J; bases unmatched to any gene: 13. The CDR3 is made up of 15 amino acids. CDR1 and CDR2 from the germline V gene are LNHDA and SQIVND (reference sequence).

The chain uses TRBV5-4 and TRBJ1-2; tentative D call: TRBD1 (6 bases). V lost 7 bases, J lost 4 bases, and 17 bases lay in between. There are 14 residues in the CDR3. Looked up from germline, CDR1 is SGHNT and CDR2 is YYREEE (reference sequence). CDR3 in amino acids: CASRGAETFYGYTF. In DNA, the CDR3 is TGTGCCAGCCGGGGGGCAGAAACTTTCTATGGCTACACCTTC. Full variable domain (missing parts from reference TRBV5-4 and TRBJ1-2): ETGVTQSPTHLIKTRGQQVTLRCSSQSGHNTVSWYQQALGQGPQFIFQYYREEENGRGNFPPRFSGLQFPNYSSELNVNALELDDSALYLCASRGAETFYGYTFGSGTRLTVV.

The V call is TRBV2, the J call TRBJ2-3; the match to TRBD2 covers 11 bases. The germline gives CDR1 SNHLY, CDR2 FYNNEI. The J segment lost 2 bases and the V segment lost 6 bases, leaving 4 bases of the junction unmatched. This CDR3 contains 15 residues. The DNA for the CDR3 is TGTGCCAGCAGGGTTAGCGGGGGGGCCACAGATACGCAGTATTTT. It translates to CASRVSGGATDTQYF.

This clone was detected only a few times. This chain uses TRBV11-2 with TRBJ2-7, with D maybe TRBD2 (5 bases). The CDR3 sequence is 14 residues long. CDR1 is SGHAT, CDR2 FQNNGV, per germline. Trimming removed 2 bases at V and 2 bases at J, with 10 bases between. CDR3 sequence (DNA): TGTGCCAGCAGCTTAATAGGACTTCCCTACGAGCAGTACGTC. Its protein is CASSLIGLPYEQYV.

As DNA, the CDR3 is TGCGCCAGCAGCCCCGGGTCCTGGGCCTACGAGCAGTACTTC. It is translated as CASSPGSWAYEQYF. The V and J genes are TRBV5-1 and TRBJ2-7; D ambiguous. Trimming stripped 4 bases from V and 2 bases from J, with 13 bases between. Germline V gene data show CDR1 as SGHRS and CDR2 as YFSETQ. This CDR3 region has 14 residues. Based on the CDR3 plus reference TRBV5-1 and TRBJ2-7, the full variable domain is KAGVTQTPRYLIKTRGQQVTLSCSPISGHRSVSWYQQTPGQGLQFLFEYFSETQRNKGNFPGRFSGRQFSNSRSEMNVSTLELGDSALYLCASSPGSWAYEQYFGPGTRLTVT.

This clone appeared a few times. The rearrangement links TRBV5-4 to TRBJ2-1; D call uncertain. This CDR3 is 13 amino acids long. Germline CDR1 and CDR2: SGHNT and YYREEE (reference sequence). Trimming took off 3 bases at V and 5 bases at J, with 9 bases between the two ends. The CDR3 spells CASSSPGDNEQFF. The CDR3 DNA is TGTGCCAGCAGCTCGCCTGGGGACAATGAGCAGTTCTTC.

The gene calls are TRBV18 and TRBJ2-5, with 8 bases matching TRBD1. Trimming took 6 bases from V and 0 from J; bases not matched to a gene: 6. Per germline, CDR1 KGHSH and CDR2 LQKENI. CDR3 length: 15 amino acids. CDR3 sequence (DNA): TGTGCCAGCTCCCCTGGGACAGGTTACCAAGAGACCCAGTACTTC. It specifies CASSPGTGYQETQYF.

This chain links TRBV4-3 with TRBJ1-1, with 7 bases that match TRBD1. This CDR3 spans 16 amino acids. Germline CDR1 is LGHNA and CDR2 is YSLEER. V gave up 2 bases and J gave up 2 bases; unmatched junction bases: 8. DNA of the CDR3: TGCGCCAGCAGCCAAAGACAGGGTCCCTCTAACACTGAAGCTTTCTTT. This sequence encodes CASSQRQGPSNTEAFF.

This clone is termed large. The J gene is TRBJ2-1, the V gene TRBV18; D could derive from TRBD1 or TRBD2 (6 bases each). The CDR3 has 15 residues. Germline assignment: CDR1 KGHSH and CDR2 LQKENI. V was shortened by 4 bases and J by 6 bases, with 16 bases between the two germline ends. The CDR3 region has the DNA TGTGCCAGCTCACGACAAGAAGGGGGGAGCAATGAGCAGTTCTTC. Its protein product is CASSRQEGGSNEQFF. The whole variable domain, remainder taken from reference TRBV18 and TRBJ2-1, is NAGVMQNPRHLVRRRGQEARLRCSPMKGHSHVYWYRQLPEEGLKFMVYLQKENIIDESGMPKERFSAEFPKEGPSILRIQQVVRGDSAAYFCASSRQEGGSNEQFFGPGTRLTVL.

V usage is TRBV2 and J usage is TRBJ2-3; D is undetermined. V was cut by 4 bases and J by 0 bases, with 5 bases left in between. Per the germline V gene, CDR1 is SNHLY and CDR2 is FYNNEI. This CDR3 region has 13 residues. As DNA, the CDR3 is TGTGCCAGCAGTGTTGACAGCACAGATACGCAGTATTTT. This translates into CASSVDSTDTQYF. Complete variable domain (other parts from reference TRBV2 and TRBJ2-3): EPEVTQTPSHQVTQMGQEVILRCVPISNHLYFYWYRQILGQKVEFLVSFYNNEISEKSEIFDDQFSVERPDGSNFTLKIRSTKLEDSAMYFCASSVDSTDTQYFGPGTRLTVL.

V is TRBV29-1 and J is TRBJ1-1; possibly TRBD1 for D (5 bases). Per the germline V gene, CDR1 is SQVTM and CDR2 is ANQGSEA. The CDR3 consists of 13 residues. Trimming left V 2 bases short and J 0 bases short, with 7 bases between. The CDR3 loop reads CSVELRVNTEAFF. The CDR3 DNA follows: TGCAGCGTTGAACTCAGGGTGAACACTGAAGCTTTCTTT.

The V and J genes are TRBV11-2 and TRBJ2-7, with 11 nucleotides matching TRBD2. The CDR3 is made up of 17 amino acids. Germline CDR1 reads SGHAT; CDR2 reads FQNNGV. V trimming: 5 bases; J trimming: 3 bases; junction bases outside the gene matches: 12. The CDR3 loop reads CASSPRLAGGIHYEQYV. CDR3 coding DNA: TGTGCCAGCAGCCCAAGGCTAGCGGGAGGAATTCACTACGAGCAGTACGTC.